The rows below give T cell receptor beta chains drawn from one sample of a study of Ad26.COV2.S vaccination and SARS-CoV-2 variants. Clones were sequenced by immunoSEQ multiplex PCR, and TCRdb holds only the in-frame ones, with some missing. The sample lists around 340,000 clones; around 90% were seen once. The specimen was peripheral blood, collected in a trial of Ad26.COV2.S vaccine versus placebo. These receptors were obtained from a person between 18 and 65 years old who received the Ad26.COV2.S COVID-19 vaccine or a placebo. Each CDR3 is given with its conserved first and last residue. A D gene is named only where the DNA matches it firmly. Where a row states a size, it is once, few, many or the class of an expanded clone; other rows omit it.

J gene,V gene,clone size,D gene,CDR3 protein,CDR3 DNA
TRBJ2-7,TRBV7-9,few,-,CASSSPGTLSYEQYF,TGTGCCAGCAGCTCCCCCGGGACCTTATCCTACGAGCAGTACTTC
TRBJ2-1,TRBV7-9,-,-,CASSSDNFKQFF,TGTGCCAGCAGCTCAGACAACTTTAAGCAGTTCTTC
TRBJ2-7,TRBV24-1,-,-,CATSDFGEGYEQYF,TGTGCCACCAGTGATTTTGGGGAAGGGTACGAGCAGTACTTC
TRBJ2-7,TRBV6-5,-,-,CASRLIREPWREQYF,TGTGCCAGCAGACTGATCCGGGAGCCCTGGAGGGAGCAGTACTTC
TRBJ2-5,TRBV15,once,-,CATSEISGGETQYF,TGTGCCACCAGTGAGATTAGTGGTGGAGAGACCCAGTACTTC
TRBJ1-5,TRBV6-5,-,-,CASSPGGLKGQPQHF,TGTGCCAGCAGTCCTGGGGGGTTGAAAGGACAGCCCCAGCATTTT
TRBJ2-5,TRBV7-2,-,TRBD1,CASSFMDRELETQYF,TGTGCCAGCAGTTTTATGGACAGGGAGCTAGAGACCCAGTACTTC
TRBJ1-1,TRBV25-1,once,-,CASSETPLGSTEAFF,TGTGCCAGCAGTGAGACCCCACTGGGATCCACTGAAGCTTTCTTT
TRBJ2-3,TRBV6-2/TRBV6-3,few,TRBD2,CASSPGTSDPDTQYF,TGTGCCAGCAGCCCCGGGACTAGCGATCCGGATACGCAGTATTTT
TRBJ2-1,TRBV24-1,-,TRBD2,CATSDGGGIINEQFF,TGTGCCACCAGTGATGGCGGGGGAATTATCAATGAGCAGTTCTTC
TRBJ2-1,TRBV18,-,-,CASSLTPSRGNEQFF,TGTGCCAGCTCACTTACTCCGTCTAGGGGCAATGAGCAGTTCTTC
TRBJ1-6,TRBV2,-,TRBD1,CASRGGTVNSPLHF,TGTGCCAGCAGGGGGGGGACAGTCAATTCACCCCTCCACTTT
TRBJ2-7,TRBV11-2,-,TRBD1,CASSSPGQGVYYEQYF,TGTGCCAGCAGCTCTCCGGGACAGGGGGTTTACTACGAGCAGTACTTC
TRBJ1-6,TRBV9,once,-,CASSVGPGAGNSPLHF,TGTGCCAGCAGCGTAGGCCCAGGGGCTGGGAATTCACCCCTCCACTTT
TRBJ2-7,TRBV4-1,-,-,CASSQDLLSGGSYEQYF,TGCGCCAGCAGCCAAGATCTCCTTTCCGGGGGTTCCTACGAGCAGTACTTC
TRBJ1-1,TRBV7-9,-,TRBD1,CASRSGTVNTEAFF,TGTGCCAGCAGATCCGGGACAGTCAACACTGAAGCTTTCTTT
TRBJ2-3,TRBV3-1/TRBV3-2,-,-,CASSQESRMTQYF,TGTGCCAGCAGCCAAGAGTCACGCATGACGCAGTATTTT
TRBJ1-1,TRBV11-1,once,-,CASSLRGTEAFF,TGTGCCAGCAGCTTACGCGGTACTGAAGCTTTCTTT
TRBJ1-1,TRBV7-9,few,-,CASSLSRLNTEAFF,TGTGCCAGCAGCTTATCTCGACTAAACACTGAAGCTTTCTTT
TRBJ1-5,TRBV5-6,few,TRBD1,CASSARTGVPEPQHF,TGTGCCAGCAGCGCCCGGACAGGGGTGCCGGAGCCCCAGCATTTT
TRBJ2-2,TRBV12-5,-,-,CASGLGSRVGTGELFF,TGTGCTAGTGGTTTGGGGTCCCGGGTGGGCACCGGGGAGCTGTTTTTT
TRBJ1-1,TRBV14,few,TRBD1,CASSQDRGPRGLTEAFF,TGTGCCAGCAGCCAAGATAGGGGGCCCAGGGGGCTCACTGAAGCTTTCTTT
TRBJ2-1,TRBV14,-,-,CASSQELFNEQFF,TGTGCCAGCAGCCAAGAACTGTTTAATGAGCAGTTCTTC
TRBJ1-5,TRBV4-3,once,-,CASSQELSNQPQHF,TGCGCCAGCAGCCAAGAACTTAGCAATCAGCCCCAGCATTTT
TRBJ1-1,TRBV30,-,-,CAWRIGEGSTEAFF,TGTGCCTGGCGTATCGGGGAGGGGTCCACTGAAGCTTTCTTT
TRBJ2-4,TRBV6-2/TRBV6-3,-,TRBD1,CASSQRDRVLNIQYF,TGTGCCAGCAGTCAGCGGGACAGGGTATTAAACATTCAGTACTTC
TRBJ1-1,TRBV5-5,-,-,CASSPIFAEAFF,TGTGCCAGCAGCCCTATCTTCGCTGAAGCTTTCTTT